These 7 T cell receptor beta chains came from one sample sequenced in a study of Graves' ophthalmopathy and Graves' hyperthyroidism. Amplified material comprised TCR beta CDR3 regions derived from RNA transcripts. A first-round RT-PCR used HTBI primers, followed by a second-round multiplex PCR. Each CDR3 protein is one row after TCRdb ran MiXCR on the multiplex PCR reads. The data show 660,000 or so distinct CDR3 sequences, about two fifths seen once. The specimen sequenced was peripheral blood. Every receptor here comes from an adult man with Graves' ophthalmopathy.

This clonotype turned up a few times. The chain is built from TRBV12-3 or TRBV12-4 and TRBJ1-1; D remains ambiguous. With 6 bases removed from V and 2 bases from J, the gap between germline ends came to 10 bases. The CDR3 is made up of 13 amino acids. CDR3 coding DNA: TGTGCCAGCAGAAAAACGTTTAACACTGAAGCTTTCTTT. It yields the protein CASRKTFNTEAFF.

This clonotype was observed at least ten times. J is TRBJ2-5 and V is TRBV20-1, with D maybe TRBD2 (6 bases). Germline lookup yields CDR1 DFQATT and CDR2 SNEGSKA (reference sequence). The CDR3 has 14 residues. Trimming cost V 3 bases and J 4 bases, with 15 bases left between them. CDR3 nucleotides: TGCAGTGCTAGTGGGGGGTCCACAGGAGAGACCCAGTACTTC. Protein: CSASGGSTGETQYF.

The V call is TRBV15, the J call TRBJ2-2, with TRBD2 matching over 7 bases. CDR1 is LNHNV and CDR2 is YYDKDF in the germline V gene (reference sequence). The J segment lost 3 bases and the V segment lost 6 bases, leaving 10 bases of the junction unmatched. This CDR3 region has 16 residues. DNA for the CDR3: TGTGCCACCAGACCAAGCGGGACTCGGGACACCGGGGAGCTGTTTTTT. Encoded protein: CATRPSGTRDTGELFF. Looking up the rest from reference TRBV15 and TRBJ2-2 gives the full variable domain: DAMVIQNPRYQVTQFGKPVTLSCSQTLNHNVMYWYQQKSSQAPKLLFHYYDKDFNNEADTPDNFQSRRPNTSFCFLDIRSPGLGDTAMYLCATRPSGTRDTGELFFGEGSRLTVL.

This clonotype appeared a few times. The rearrangement joins TRBV12-3 or TRBV12-4 to TRBJ1-5, with TRBD1 matching 9 bases. The CDR3 covers 15 residues. Losses at the gene ends were 6 bases for V and 2 bases for J; bases not matched to a gene: 5. The DNA for the CDR3 is TGTGCCAGCAGCCACAGGACAGGGGGCAATCAGCCCCAGCATTTT. Amino acid sequence: CASSHRTGGNQPQHF.

A note on this clonotype: An end of the junction differs from the germline gene, which may be a read error. The chain employs TRBV7-8 and TRBJ1-6, with D unclear. The V gene's germline CDR1 is SGHVS and CDR2 FQNEAQ. The CDR3 sequence is 14 residues long. CDR3: CASSQPTRNSPLHF. CDR3 bases: TGCGCCAGCAGCCAACCAACCCGGAATTCACCCCTCCACTTT. Filled out from reference TRBV7-8 and TRBJ1-6, the complete variable domain reads GAGVSQSPRYKVAKRGQDVALRCDPISGHVSLFWYQQALGQGPEFLTYFQNEAQLDKSGLPSDRFFAERPEGSVSTLKIQRTQQEDSAVYLCASSQPTRNSPLHFGNGTRLTVT.

This clonotype was seen just once. The chain joins TRBV25-1 to TRBJ1-4; 10 bases agree with TRBD1. This CDR3 has 16 amino acids. Trimming took 3 bases from V and 4 from J; bases not matched to a gene: 5. CDR1 MGHDK and CDR2 SYGVNS come from the germline V gene. CDR3 protein: CASSEAGTGVNEKLFF. The DNA of the CDR3 is TGTGCCAGCAGTGAGGCCGGGACAGGGGTTAATGAAAAACTGTTTTTT. The whole variable domain, remainder taken from reference TRBV25-1 and TRBJ1-4, is EADIYQTPRYLVIGTGKKITLECSQTMGHDKMYWYQQDPGMELHLIHYSYGVNSTEKGDLSSESTVSRIRTEHFPLTLESARPSHTSQYLCASSEAGTGVNEKLFFGSGTQLSVL.

The chain combines TRBV6-6 with TRBJ2-5, with TRBD1 identical over 8 bases. Germline trimming cut 5 bases from V and 7 bases from J; bases unmatched to any gene: 3. Germline V gives CDR1 MNHNY, CDR2 SVGAGI (reference sequence). CDR3 length equals 12 residues. CDR3 sequence: CASSLTGGTQYF. The CDR3, as DNA: TGTGCCAGCAGTCTAACAGGGGGGACCCAGTACTTC.